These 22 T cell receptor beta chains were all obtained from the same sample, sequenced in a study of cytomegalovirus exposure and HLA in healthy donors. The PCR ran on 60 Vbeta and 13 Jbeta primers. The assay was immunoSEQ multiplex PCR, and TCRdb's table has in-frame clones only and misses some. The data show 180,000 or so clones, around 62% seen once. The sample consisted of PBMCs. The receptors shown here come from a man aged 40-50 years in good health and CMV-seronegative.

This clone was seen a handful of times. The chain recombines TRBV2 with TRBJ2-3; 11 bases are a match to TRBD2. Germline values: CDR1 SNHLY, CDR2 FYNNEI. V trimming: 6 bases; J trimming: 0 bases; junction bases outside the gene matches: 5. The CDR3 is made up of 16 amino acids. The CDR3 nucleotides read TGTGCCAGCAGGCGGGGACTAGCGGCCAGCACAGATACGCAGTATTTT. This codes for CASRRGLAASTDTQYF.

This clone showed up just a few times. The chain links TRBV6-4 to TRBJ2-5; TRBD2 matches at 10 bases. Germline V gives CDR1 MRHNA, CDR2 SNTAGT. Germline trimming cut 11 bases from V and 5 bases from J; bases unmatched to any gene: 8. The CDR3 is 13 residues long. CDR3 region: CAPPAGGLETQYF. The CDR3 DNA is TGTGCCCCTCCAGCGGGGGGGCTGGAGACCCAGTACTTC.

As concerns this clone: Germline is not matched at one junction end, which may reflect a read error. CDR3 nucleotides: TGTGCCAACAGCCGAAGAGCGGGGGGCTCGTCCTACGAGCAGTACTTC. This translates into CANSRRAGGSSYEQYF. This chain joins TRBV7-2 and TRBJ2-7, with 9 bases matching TRBD2. Germline CDR1 is SGHTA and CDR2 is FQGNSA. This CDR3 region has 16 residues.

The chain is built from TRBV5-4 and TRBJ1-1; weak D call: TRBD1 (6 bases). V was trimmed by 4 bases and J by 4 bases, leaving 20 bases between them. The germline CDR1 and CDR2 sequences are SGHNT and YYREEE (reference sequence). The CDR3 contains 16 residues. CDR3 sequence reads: CASSKNRELGSTEAFF. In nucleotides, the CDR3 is TGTGCCAGCAGCAAGAACAGGGAATTAGGGTCCACTGAAGCTTTCTTT.

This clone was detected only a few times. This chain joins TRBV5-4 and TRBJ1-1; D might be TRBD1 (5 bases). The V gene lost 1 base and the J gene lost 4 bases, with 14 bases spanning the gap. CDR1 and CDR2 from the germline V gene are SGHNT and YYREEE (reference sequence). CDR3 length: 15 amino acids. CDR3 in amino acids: CASSLSGGVGTEAFF. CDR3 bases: TGTGCCAGCAGCTTGTCGGGAGGGGTGGGCACTGAAGCTTTCTTT.

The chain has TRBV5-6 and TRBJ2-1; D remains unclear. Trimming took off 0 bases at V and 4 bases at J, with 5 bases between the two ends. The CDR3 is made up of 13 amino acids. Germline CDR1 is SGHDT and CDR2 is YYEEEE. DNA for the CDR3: TGTGCCAGCAGCTTGGCTCAGTACAATGAGCAGTTCTTC. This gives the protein CASSLAQYNEQFF.

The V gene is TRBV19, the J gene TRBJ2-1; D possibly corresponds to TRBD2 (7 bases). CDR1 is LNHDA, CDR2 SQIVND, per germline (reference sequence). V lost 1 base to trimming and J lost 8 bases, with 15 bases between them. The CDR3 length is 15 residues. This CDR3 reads CASSIAWGGIDEQFF. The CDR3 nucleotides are TGTGCCAGTAGTATAGCGTGGGGGGGCATAGATGAGCAGTTCTTC.

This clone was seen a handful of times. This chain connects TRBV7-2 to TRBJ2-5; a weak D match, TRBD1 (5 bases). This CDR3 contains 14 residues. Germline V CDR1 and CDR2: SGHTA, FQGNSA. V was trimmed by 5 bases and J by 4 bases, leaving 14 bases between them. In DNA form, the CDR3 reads TGTGCCAGCAGCCCGCCCCCCGACAGAGAGACCCAGTACTTC. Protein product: CASSPPPDRETQYF.

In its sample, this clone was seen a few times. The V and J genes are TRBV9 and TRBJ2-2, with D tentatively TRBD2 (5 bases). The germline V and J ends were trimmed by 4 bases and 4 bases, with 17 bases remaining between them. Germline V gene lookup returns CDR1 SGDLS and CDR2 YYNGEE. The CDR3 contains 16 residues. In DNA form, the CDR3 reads TGTGCCAGCAGCCTGACCGGGATTTCCAGCACCGGGGAGCTGTTTTTT. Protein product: CASSLTGISSTGELFF.

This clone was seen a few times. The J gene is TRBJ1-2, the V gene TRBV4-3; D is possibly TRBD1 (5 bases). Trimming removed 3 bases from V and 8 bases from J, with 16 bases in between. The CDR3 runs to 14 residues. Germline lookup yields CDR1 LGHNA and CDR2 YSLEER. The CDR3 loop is CASSHQGKHLGYTF. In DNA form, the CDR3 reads TGCGCCAGCAGCCACCAGGGTAAACATTTAGGCTACACCTTC.

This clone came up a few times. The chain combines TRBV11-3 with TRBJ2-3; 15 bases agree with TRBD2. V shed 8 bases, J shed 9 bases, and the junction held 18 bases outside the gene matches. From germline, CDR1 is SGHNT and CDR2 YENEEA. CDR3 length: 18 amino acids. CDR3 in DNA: TGTGCCAGCTCCAGGACTAGCGGGAGGGCCGGGGAGAGAGAGACGCAGTATTTT. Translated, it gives CASSRTSGRAGERETQYF.

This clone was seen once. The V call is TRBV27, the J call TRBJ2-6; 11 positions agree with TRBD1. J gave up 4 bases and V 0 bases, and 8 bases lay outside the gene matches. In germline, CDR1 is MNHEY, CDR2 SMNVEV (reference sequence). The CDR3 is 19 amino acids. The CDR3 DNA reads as TGTGCCAGCAGTTTATCGATTGGACAGGGGGCGGAAGGGGCCAACGTCCTGACTTTC. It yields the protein CASSLSIGQGAEGANVLTF.

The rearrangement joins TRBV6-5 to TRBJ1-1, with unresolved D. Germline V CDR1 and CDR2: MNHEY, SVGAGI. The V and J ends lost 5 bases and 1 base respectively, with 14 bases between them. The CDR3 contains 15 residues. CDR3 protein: CASSLRADKNTEAFF. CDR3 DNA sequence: TGTGCCAGCAGTCTAAGAGCCGACAAGAACACTGAAGCTTTCTTT.

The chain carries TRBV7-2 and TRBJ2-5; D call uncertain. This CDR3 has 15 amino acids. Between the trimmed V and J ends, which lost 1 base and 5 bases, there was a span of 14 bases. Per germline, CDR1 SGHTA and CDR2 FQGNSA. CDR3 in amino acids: CASSLVAVAAETQYF. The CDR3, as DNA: TGTGCCAGCAGCTTAGTTGCGGTAGCTGCCGAGACCCAGTACTTC.

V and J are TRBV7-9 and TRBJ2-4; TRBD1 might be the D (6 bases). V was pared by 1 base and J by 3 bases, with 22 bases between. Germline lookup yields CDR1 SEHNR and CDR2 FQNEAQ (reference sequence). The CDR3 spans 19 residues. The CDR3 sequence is CASSLVVGAQGFGKNIQYF. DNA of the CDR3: TGTGCCAGCAGCTTAGTAGTGGGGGCACAGGGTTTCGGCAAAAACATTCAGTACTTC.

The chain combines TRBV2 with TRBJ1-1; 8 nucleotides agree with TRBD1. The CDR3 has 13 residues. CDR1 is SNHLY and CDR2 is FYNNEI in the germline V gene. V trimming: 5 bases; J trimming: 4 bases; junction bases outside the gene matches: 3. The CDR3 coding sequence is TGTGCCAGCAGTACGACAGGGGTCACTGAAGCTTTCTTT. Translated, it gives CASSTTGVTEAFF.

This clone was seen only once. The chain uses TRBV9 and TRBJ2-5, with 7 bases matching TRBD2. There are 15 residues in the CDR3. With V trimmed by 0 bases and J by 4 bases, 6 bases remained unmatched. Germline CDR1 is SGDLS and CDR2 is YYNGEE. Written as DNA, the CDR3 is TGTGCCAGCAGCGTAGGTCTAGCGGAGCGAGAGACCCAGTACTTC. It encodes CASSVGLAERETQYF.

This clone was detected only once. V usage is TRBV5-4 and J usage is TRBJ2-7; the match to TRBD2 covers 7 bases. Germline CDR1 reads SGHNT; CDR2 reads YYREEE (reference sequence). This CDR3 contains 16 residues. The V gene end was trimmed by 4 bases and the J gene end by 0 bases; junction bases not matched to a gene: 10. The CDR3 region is CASSPGGGQGSYEQYF. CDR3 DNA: TGTGCCAGCAGCCCCGGGGGAGGGCAGGGCTCCTACGAGCAGTACTTC.

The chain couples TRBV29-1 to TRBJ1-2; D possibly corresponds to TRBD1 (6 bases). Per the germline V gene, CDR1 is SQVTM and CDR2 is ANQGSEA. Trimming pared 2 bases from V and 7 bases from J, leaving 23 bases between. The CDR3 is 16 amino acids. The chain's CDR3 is CSVEHLWGRGIPGYTF. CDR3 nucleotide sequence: TGCAGCGTTGAACACTTATGGGGGCGCGGAATCCCTGGCTACACCTTC.

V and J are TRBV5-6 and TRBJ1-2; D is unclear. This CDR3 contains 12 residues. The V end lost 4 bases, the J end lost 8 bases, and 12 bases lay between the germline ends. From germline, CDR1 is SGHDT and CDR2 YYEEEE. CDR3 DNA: TGTGCCAGCAGCCAAGCAATCTACGGCTACACCTTC. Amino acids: CASSQAIYGYTF.

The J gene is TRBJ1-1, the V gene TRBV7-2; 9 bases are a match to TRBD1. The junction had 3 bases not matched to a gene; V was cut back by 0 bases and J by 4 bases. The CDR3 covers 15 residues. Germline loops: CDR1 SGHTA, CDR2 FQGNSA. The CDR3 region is CASSLAPTGGTEAFF. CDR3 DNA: TGTGCCAGCAGCTTAGCGCCGACAGGGGGCACTGAAGCTTTCTTT. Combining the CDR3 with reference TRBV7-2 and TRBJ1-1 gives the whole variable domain GAGVSQSPSNKVTEKGKDVELRCDPISGHTALYWYRQSLGQGLEFLIYFQGNSAPDKSGLPSDRFSAERTGGSVSTLTIQRTQQEDSAVYLCASSLAPTGGTEAFFGQGTRLTVV.

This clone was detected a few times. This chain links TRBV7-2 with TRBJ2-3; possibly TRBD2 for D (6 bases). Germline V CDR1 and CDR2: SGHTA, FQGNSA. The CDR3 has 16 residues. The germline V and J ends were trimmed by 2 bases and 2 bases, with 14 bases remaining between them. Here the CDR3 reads CASSLTATGDTDTQYF. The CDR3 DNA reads TGTGCCAGCAGCTTAACAGCGACGGGGGACACAGATACGCAGTATTTT.